Below are 32 T cell receptor beta chains sequenced from a single sample in a study of blood T cell repertoires in COVID-19. Repertoires were generated with immunoSEQ multiplex PCR, while TCRdb's copy carries only in-frame clones and drops some. This table holds a few hundred thousand clones, 75% to 90% found once. Material for sequencing was PBMCs or T cells enriched from blood (not recorded which). Source of these receptors: a woman aged 45-59 years who had recovered from COVID-19.

This sequence joins TRBV7-9 and TRBJ1-3; no definite D call. This CDR3 is built from 13 residues. Germline V CDR1 and CDR2: SEHNR, FQNEAQ (reference sequence). Trimming took 2 bases from V and 2 from J, leaving 4 bases between them. DNA of the CDR3: TGTGCCAGCAGCTTACGTACTGGAAACACCATATATTTT. Translating gives CASSLRTGNTIYF.

This chain joins TRBV5-8 and TRBJ1-1; D not resolved. The germline gives CDR1 SGHTS, CDR2 YDEGEE. The CDR3 has 14 residues. Trimming shortened V by 1 base and J by 8 bases, and 15 bases separated the two germline ends. In DNA form, the CDR3 reads TGTGCCAGCAGCTTGTACTTACGAGGGCACGAAGCTTTCTTT. This sequence encodes CASSLYLRGHEAFF.

CDR3 loop: CATSREGSGSHTF. DNA for the CDR3: TGTGCCACCAGCAGAGAGGGGAGCGGGAGCCACACCTTC. This chain joins TRBV15 and TRBJ1-2; D unclear. The CDR3 has 13 amino acids. Looked up from germline, CDR1 is LNHNV and CDR2 is YYDKDF (reference sequence). With 0 bases removed from V and 12 bases from J, the gap between germline ends came to 14 bases. The full variable domain, its missing parts supplied by reference TRBV15 and TRBJ1-2, is DAMVIQNPRYQVTQFGKPVTLSCSQTLNHNVMYWYQQKSSQAPKLLFHYYDKDFNNEADTPDNFQSRRPNTSFCFLDIRSPGLGDTAMYLCATSREGSGSHTFGSGTRLTVV.

The chain links TRBV9 to TRBJ1-2; the D gene is possibly TRBD1 (5 bases). The CDR3 runs 16 residues. Germline V gives CDR1 SGDLS, CDR2 YYNGEE. The V end was cut by 3 bases, the J end by 4 bases, with 19 bases between. CDR3 sequence reads: CASSAQTPDRGYGYTF. CDR3 bases: TGTGCCAGCAGCGCCCAAACTCCGGATAGGGGCTATGGCTACACCTTC.

The chain uses TRBV27 and TRBJ2-1; TRBD2 aligns across 7 bases. CDR3 length: 16 residues. Germline V lookup: CDR1 MNHEY, CDR2 SMNVEV (reference sequence). With V trimmed by 2 bases and J by 4 bases, 8 bases remained unmatched. CDR3: CASSLMVGGPYNEQFF. The CDR3 bases are TGTGCCAGCAGTTTAATGGTGGGAGGGCCGTACAATGAGCAGTTCTTC.

This chain uses TRBV6-5 with TRBJ1-2; 7 bases map to TRBD1. Germline CDR1 is MNHEY and CDR2 is SVGAGI. This CDR3 has 15 amino acids. The V and J ends lost 6 bases and 1 base, in that order; junction bases with no gene match: 8. The CDR3 region has the DNA TGTGCCAGCAGGGCGGGACAGAACCTTAACTATGGCTACACCTTC. It encodes CASRAGQNLNYGYTF.

The rearrangement joins TRBV11-1 to TRBJ1-1; TRBD1 matches 8 bases. The trim removed 6 bases at V and 5 bases at J, leaving 5 bases unmatched. Looked up from germline, CDR1 is SGHAT and CDR2 is FQDESV (reference sequence). CDR3 size: 13 residues. The CDR3 region is CASRGQGVTEAFF. The DNA of the CDR3 is TGTGCCAGCAGAGGACAGGGAGTAACTGAAGCTTTCTTT.

The chain is built from TRBV3-1 (or the pseudogene TRBV3-2) and TRBJ2-7; tentative D call: TRBD1 (6 bases). The CDR3 loop spans 17 amino acids. The V gene lost 0 bases and the J gene lost 2 bases, with 17 bases spanning the gap. CDR1 and CDR2 from the germline V gene are LGHDT and YNNKEL (reference sequence). The CDR3 nucleotides read TGTGCCAGCAGCCAAGATAACGCCAGGGGCGCCACCTACGAGCAGTACTTC. Translated: CASSQDNARGATYEQYF.

This clone was observed once. The chain carries TRBV2 and TRBJ1-2; 8 nucleotides line up with TRBD1. The V and J ends lost 3 bases and 8 bases, in that order; junction bases with no gene match: 5. CDR3 size: 13 residues. Germline V CDR1 and CDR2: SNHLY, FYNNEI. Here the CDR3 DNA reads TGTGCCAGCAGTGACGGACAGGGAAACGGCTACACCTTC. Residues: CASSDGQGNGYTF. Complete variable domain (other parts from reference TRBV2 and TRBJ1-2): EPEVTQTPSHQVTQMGQEVILRCVPISNHLYFYWYRQILGQKVEFLVSFYNNEISEKSEIFDDQFSVERPDGSNFTLKIRSTKLEDSAMYFCASSDGQGNGYTFGSGTRLTVV.

J is TRBJ1-5 and V is TRBV6-2 or TRBV6-3; 10 bases fit TRBD1. This CDR3 has 17 amino acids. Germline trimming cut 5 bases from V and 2 bases from J; bases unmatched to any gene: 9. Germline values: CDR1 MNHEY, CDR2 SVGEGT. Here the CDR3 reads CASSEGQGWYGNQPQHF. DNA for the CDR3: TGTGCCAGCAGTGAGGGACAGGGGTGGTATGGCAATCAGCCCCAGCATTTT.

The chain recombines TRBV19 with TRBJ2-7; TRBD1 might be the D (5 bases). Germline assignment: CDR1 LNHDA and CDR2 SQIVND (reference sequence). Trimming removed 1 base from V and 9 bases from J, with 13 bases in between. This CDR3 spans 13 amino acids. The CDR3 reads CASSIVAGSLQYF. The CDR3 DNA reads TGTGCCAGTAGTATAGTAGCAGGGTCCTTGCAGTACTTC. Supplemented by reference TRBV19 and TRBJ2-7, the full variable domain reads DGGITQSPKYLFRKEGQNVTLSCEQNLNHDAMYWYRQDPGQGLRLIYYSQIVNDFQKGDIAEGYSVSREKKESFPLTVTSAQKNPTAFYLCASSIVAGSLQYFGPGTRLTVT.

This chain uses TRBV7-8 with TRBJ1-1, with D possibly being TRBD1 (5 bases). This CDR3 comprises 14 residues. V gave up 1 base and J gave up 5 bases, with 11 bases separating them. From germline, CDR1 is SGHVS and CDR2 FQNEAQ. CDR3 sequence reads: CASSLVPGITEAFF. As DNA, the CDR3 is TGTGCCAGCAGCTTAGTTCCAGGGATAACTGAAGCTTTCTTT.

The CDR3 coding sequence is TGTGCCAGCAGTGAGACGGGGGGGGCCACAGATACGCAGTATTTT. This gives the protein CASSETGGATDTQYF. The rearrangement uses TRBV6-4 and TRBJ2-3, with 8 bases matching TRBD2. Germline lookup yields CDR1 MRHNA and CDR2 SNTAGT. CDR3 length equals 15 residues. Trimming took 3 bases from V and 2 from J; bases not matched to a gene: 4.

This clone has only a few counts. The chain couples TRBV15 to TRBJ1-5; weak D call: TRBD1 (6 bases). The CDR3 contains 14 residues. Germline CDR1 and CDR2: LNHNV and YYDKDF (reference sequence). Trimming removed 5 bases at V and 6 bases at J, with 14 bases between. The CDR3 protein is CATSARQVGQPQHF. In DNA, the CDR3 is TGTGCCACCAGCGCCCGACAGGTGGGTCAGCCCCAGCATTTT. The variable domain in full, completed from reference TRBV15 and TRBJ1-5, reads DAMVIQNPRYQVTQFGKPVTLSCSQTLNHNVMYWYQQKSSQAPKLLFHYYDKDFNNEADTPDNFQSRRPNTSFCFLDIRSPGLGDTAMYLCATSARQVGQPQHFGDGTRLSIL.

The V call is TRBV3-1 (or the pseudogene TRBV3-2), the J call TRBJ1-1; tentatively, D is TRBD1 (6 bases). Germline CDR1 reads LGHDT; CDR2 reads YNNKEL (reference sequence). The V end lost 1 base, the J end lost 10 bases, and 10 bases lay between the germline ends. This CDR3 is built from 12 residues. The CDR3 bases are TGTGCCAGCAGCCAAGTCCCAGGGGCAGCTTTCTTT. This gives the protein CASSQVPGAAFF.

The chain has TRBV4-3 and TRBJ1-1; D is uncertain. V was pared by 0 bases and J by 0 bases, with 11 bases between. The CDR3 extends over 16 amino acids. In germline, CDR1 is LGHNA, CDR2 YSLEER. Written as DNA, the CDR3 is TGCGCCAGCAGCCAAGAGGTTTGGCAGGTGAACACTGAAGCTTTCTTT. This gives the protein CASSQEVWQVNTEAFF.

The chain links TRBV11-3 to TRBJ1-1; D is perhaps TRBD1 (5 bases). In germline, CDR1 is SGHNT, CDR2 YENEEA. V was pared by 5 bases and J by 4 bases, with 14 bases between. This CDR3 has 14 amino acids. Here the CDR3 reads CASSPGFVSTEAFF. Here the CDR3 DNA reads TGTGCCAGCAGCCCAGGGTTCGTCAGCACTGAAGCTTTCTTT.

This chain links TRBV2 with TRBJ1-4; TRBD1 aligns across 8 bases. Germline V lookup: CDR1 SNHLY, CDR2 FYNNEI. Trimming removed 6 bases from V and 9 bases from J; junction bases left unmatched: 6. There are 13 residues in the CDR3. The CDR3 DNA sequence: TGTGCCAGCAGGGGGACAGGCTACCAAAAACTGTTTTTT. Its protein product is CASRGTGYQKLFF.

The chain uses TRBV7-6 and TRBJ1-6; maybe TRBD1 (6 bases). V lost 5 bases and J lost 13, with 24 bases in between. Germline CDR1 and CDR2: SGHVS and FNYEAQ. The CDR3 totals 16 residues. This CDR3 is CASSPFTRGAYRPLHF. The CDR3 region has the DNA TGTGCCAGCAGCCCGTTTACTCGGGGGGCTTACAGGCCCCTCCACTTT.

V is TRBV5-4 and J is TRBJ1-2, with D perhaps TRBD1 (5 bases). Per the germline V gene, CDR1 is SGHNT and CDR2 is YYREEE (reference sequence). V was clipped by 4 bases and J by 2 bases, with 15 bases between them. This CDR3 has 15 amino acids. CDR3 in amino acids: CASSKGVALNYGYTF. CDR3 coding DNA: TGTGCCAGCAGCAAAGGGGTGGCCCTCAACTATGGCTACACCTTC.

The chain joins TRBV30 to TRBJ1-3, with D uncertain. The V gene lost 1 base and the J gene lost 4 bases, with 8 bases spanning the gap. Germline-derived CDR1 and CDR2 are GTSNPN and SVGIG (reference sequence). The CDR3 has 13 amino acids. The CDR3 protein is CAWSDIPGNTIYF. The CDR3 DNA reads TGTGCCTGGAGTGATATCCCGGGAAACACCATATATTTT.

This rearrangement joins TRBV5-4 to TRBJ2-5, with a weak D call TRBD1 (6 bases). The CDR3 spans 15 residues. Germline V gene data show CDR1 as SGHNT and CDR2 as YYREEE (reference sequence). Trimming took off 2 bases at V and 5 bases at J, with 16 bases between the two ends. The CDR3: CASSFRYQGRETQYF. The CDR3 coding sequence is TGTGCCAGCAGCTTCCGATACCAGGGGCGGGAGACCCAGTACTTC. Filled out from reference TRBV5-4 and TRBJ2-5, the complete variable domain reads ETGVTQSPTHLIKTRGQQVTLRCSSQSGHNTVSWYQQALGQGPQFIFQYYREEENGRGNFPPRFSGLQFPNYSSELNVNALELDDSALYLCASSFRYQGRETQYFGPGTRLLVL.

The chain recombines TRBV6-1 with TRBJ2-1, with D possibly being TRBD2 (6 bases). Trimming removed 2 bases at V and 4 bases at J, with 12 bases between. The germline CDR1 and CDR2 sequences are MNHNS and SASEGT. The CDR3 spans 15 residues. The CDR3 DNA sequence: TGTGCCAGCAGTGAACAAGGACTACAATACAATGAGCAGTTCTTC. Its protein product is CASSEQGLQYNEQFF.

This clone was detected once. CDR3 sequence reads: CASFRRVYGYTF. CDR3 DNA sequence: TGTGCCAGCTTCAGGCGGGTCTATGGCTACACCTTC. This sequence joins TRBV28 and TRBJ1-2; D is ambiguous. CDR3 length: 12 residues. Per the germline V gene, CDR1 is MDHEN and CDR2 is SYDVKM. Between the trimmed V and J ends, which lost 8 bases and 4 bases, there was a span of 11 bases.

This chain links TRBV9 with TRBJ1-4; the D gene is possibly TRBD1 (6 bases). V lost 3 bases, J lost 0 bases, and 12 bases lay in between. Germline CDR1 and CDR2: SGDLS and YYNGEE. The CDR3 is made up of 16 amino acids. DNA of the CDR3: TGTGCCAGCAGCGCAGGGGAAGGTGCAACTAATGAAAAACTGTTTTTT. Translation: CASSAGEGATNEKLFF.

This clone came up once. The CDR3 sequence is CASSQGGLAVTQYF. The CDR3 nucleotides are TGTGCCAGCAGCCAGGGGGGACTAGCCGTGACCCAGTACTTC. This sequence joins TRBV3-1 (or the pseudogene TRBV3-2) and TRBJ2-5, with 9 bases identical to TRBD2. The CDR3 totals 14 residues. CDR1 and CDR2 (germline): LGHDT, YNNKEL (reference sequence). The trim removed 3 bases at V and 7 bases at J, leaving 6 bases unmatched.

This chain connects TRBV15 to TRBJ2-3; tentatively, D is TRBD2 (6 bases). Between the trimmed V and J ends, which lost 4 bases and 2 bases, there was a span of 16 bases. The CDR3 consists of 16 residues. Germline CDR1 is LNHNV and CDR2 is YYDKDF (reference sequence). DNA for the CDR3: TGTGCCACCAGCACCCGATCGGGACTCTCCACAGATACGCAGTATTTT. It yields the protein CATSTRSGLSTDTQYF.

Only a few counts were recorded for this clone. This sequence joins TRBV7-2 and TRBJ1-1; tentatively, D is TRBD1 (6 bases). The germline V gene has CDR1 SGHTA and CDR2 FQGNSA. The CDR3 covers 14 residues. Trimming removed 5 bases at V and 0 bases at J, with 10 bases between. CDR3 DNA sequence: TGTGCCAGCAGCCAACAGGGCATGAACACTGAAGCTTTCTTT. Protein sequence: CASSQQGMNTEAFF.

V usage is TRBV9 and J usage is TRBJ2-7; TRBD1 matches 8 bases. V was clipped by 3 bases and J by 2 bases; unmatched bases: 16. CDR3 length: 18 residues. From germline, CDR1 is SGDLS and CDR2 YYNGEE. This CDR3 is CASSDPSEGQGRTYEQYF. The CDR3 DNA reads TGTGCCAGCAGCGACCCATCGGAAGGACAGGGTAGGACCTACGAGCAGTACTTC.

The chain employs TRBV2 and TRBJ1-1; possibly TRBD1 for D (5 bases). This CDR3 contains 13 residues. V lost 8 bases, J lost 1 base, and 11 bases lay in between. Germline CDR1 reads SNHLY; CDR2 reads FYNNEI. Here the CDR3 DNA reads TGTGCCAGCGGTTCAGGGTGGAACACTGAAGCTTTCTTT. This sequence encodes CASGSGWNTEAFF.

CDR3 amino acids: CASSRGSNQPQHF. CDR3 DNA: TGTGCCAGTAGTCGAGGAAGCAATCAGCCCCAGCATTTT. The chain joins TRBV19 to TRBJ1-5; D unclear. CDR1 and CDR2 from the germline V gene are LNHDA and SQIVND (reference sequence). The CDR3 contains 13 residues. V dropped 5 bases and J dropped 1 base, with 6 bases sitting between them.

This chain links TRBV10-3 with TRBJ1-2; D uncertain. Trimming removed 7 bases from V and 3 bases from J, with 15 bases in between. The CDR3 has 14 residues. In germline, CDR1 is ENHRY, CDR2 SYGVKD. The CDR3, as DNA: TGTGCCATCACCGAGGCCCTAGCGGACTATGGCTACACCTTC. This gives the protein CAITEALADYGYTF.